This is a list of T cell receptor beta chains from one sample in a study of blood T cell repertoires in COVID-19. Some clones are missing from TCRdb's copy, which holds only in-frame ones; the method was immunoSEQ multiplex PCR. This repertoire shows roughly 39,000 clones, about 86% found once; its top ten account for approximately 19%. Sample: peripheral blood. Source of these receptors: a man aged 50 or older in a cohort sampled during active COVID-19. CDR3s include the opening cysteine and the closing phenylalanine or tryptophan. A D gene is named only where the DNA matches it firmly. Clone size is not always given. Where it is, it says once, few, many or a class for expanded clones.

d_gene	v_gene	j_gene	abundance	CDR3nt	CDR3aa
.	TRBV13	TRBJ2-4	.	TGTGCCAGCAGCCCCCCGGGTGGAGCGGGCGCGAACATTCAGTACTTC	CASSPPGGAGANIQYF
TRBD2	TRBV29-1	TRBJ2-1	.	TGCAGCGTTCTTCTACTAGCGGGAGTCCCCAATGAGCAGTTCTTC	CSVLLLAGVPNEQFF
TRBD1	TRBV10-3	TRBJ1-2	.	TGTGCCATCAGCGACAGGGGAGACTATGGCTACACCTTC	CAISDRGDYGYTF
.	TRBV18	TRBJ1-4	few	TGTGCCAGCTCACCACCGCTCGGAGATAATGAAAAACTGTTTTTT	CASSPPLGDNEKLFF
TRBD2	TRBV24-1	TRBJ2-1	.	TGTGCCACCAGTGATTCCGCGGGAGAACCCTACAATGAGCAGTTCTTC	CATSDSAGEPYNEQFF
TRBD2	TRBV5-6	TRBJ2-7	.	TGTGCCAGCAGCTTGGGACTAGCTAGGGGACAGCAGTACTTC	CASSLGLARGQQYF
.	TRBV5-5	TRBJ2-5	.	TGTGCCAGCAGCTTGGATGCAGGGAAAGAGACCCAGTACTTC	CASSLDAGKETQYF
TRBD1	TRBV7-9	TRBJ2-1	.	TGTGCCAGCAGCTTAGTGGGACAGGGGGGACATGAGCAGTTCTTC	CASSLVGQGGHEQFF
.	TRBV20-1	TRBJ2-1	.	TGCAGTGCCCTTAGCGATGAGCAGTTCTTC	CSALSDEQFF
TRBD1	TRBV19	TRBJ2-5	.	TGTGCCAGTAGTACCGGACAGGGGTTTGGGGAGACCCAGTACTTC	CASSTGQGFGETQYF
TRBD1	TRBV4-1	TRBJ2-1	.	TGCGCCAGCAGCTTCCGGGGGGACAGGGAGGTCAATGAGCAGTTCTTC	CASSFRGDREVNEQFF
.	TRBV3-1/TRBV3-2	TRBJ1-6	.	TGTGCCAGCAGCCAAGCAGAGTCGGGTTCACCCCTCCACTTT	CASSQAESGSPLHF
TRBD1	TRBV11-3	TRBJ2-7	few	TGTGCCAGCAGGGGGACAGTCCACGAGCAGTACTTC	CASRGTVHEQYF
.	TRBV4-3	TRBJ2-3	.	TGCGCCAGCAGTCAAGGCGAGGCTAGCAAAGATACGCAGTATTTT	CASSQGEASKDTQYF
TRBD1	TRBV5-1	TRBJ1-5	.	TGCGCCAGCAGCGTGGGGACAGCGCCTGAGCCCCAGCATTTT	CASSVGTAPEPQHF
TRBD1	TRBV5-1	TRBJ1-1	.	TGCGCCAGCAGCTTGGGGAACGTTGAGACAGGGTCCACTGAAGCTTTCTTT	CASSLGNVETGSTEAFF
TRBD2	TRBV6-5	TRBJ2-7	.	TGTGCCAGCGGGGGGGGGAGCCACGAGCAGTACTTC	CASGGGSHEQYF